Sequencing of this T cell receptor (beta chain) was carried out in a study of blood T cell repertoires in COVID-19. Method: immunoSEQ multiplex PCR; TCRdb's copy keeps in-frame clones and lacks some. The sample has roughly 290,000 clones, around 87% seen once. This CDR3 contains 13 residues. The germline V and J ends were trimmed by 3 bases and 10 bases, with 10 bases remaining between them. The germline CDR1 and CDR2 sequences are SNHLY and FYNNEI. This clonotype was sampled from a woman in her forties or fifties who had recovered from COVID-19. What was sequenced was peripheral blood. The V call is TRBV2, the J call TRBJ1-6, with D possibly matching TRBD1 (6 bases). The CDR3 DNA follows: TGTGCCAGCAGTGACAGGGGCGACTCACCCCTCCACTTT. Encoded protein: CASSDRGDSPLHF.